This T cell receptor (beta chain) comes out of a study of T cell repertoires in cytomegalovirus infection. Study overall: Indicated by public TCR beta signatures were CMV infection and matching HLA type. Study findings and constraints: In two of eight donors, the top clonotype was HLA-C-restricted CMV-specific. CMV carriers having the relevant HLA were flagged by cumulative public TCR beta family frequency.

This clonotype has a handful of counts. The antigen is unknown. The CDR3 spans 13 residues. The V end was cut by 5 bases, the J end by 1 base, with 9 bases between. CDR1 is SQVTM, CDR2 ANQGSEA, per germline. TCRdb reprocessed the reads with MiXCR, giving one entry per CDR3 protein. The sample consists of about 360,000 distinct CDR3 sequences, around 18% of them appearing once. This chain uses TRBV29-1 with TRBJ1-5; D is undetermined. Sequencing was done on a sample of PBMCs. This sequence was found in a human donor in good health (CMV status not recorded). Some clones in this sample may be carry-over from other donors' samples. The CDR3 nucleotides are TGCAGCGTTCAGGAGTTAAGCAATCAGCCCCAGCATTTT. Amino acids: CSVQELSNQPQHF. Using reference TRBV29-1 and TRBJ1-5 for the parts outside the CDR3, the full variable domain is SAVISQKPSRDICQRGTSLTIQCQVDSQVTMMFWYRQQPGQSLTLIATANQGSEATYESGFVIDKFPISRPNLTFSTLTVSNMSPEDSSIYLCSVQELSNQPQHFGDGTRLSIL.